Listed below are T cell receptor beta chains from one sample, sequenced in a study of early T cells in non-severe SARS-CoV-2 infection. TCRdb passed the 5' RACE reads through MiXCR, listing each CDR3 protein once. The repertoire holds around 98,000 distinct CDR3 sequences, with more than 9.5% as singletons. Sequencing input: whole blood. The receptors here all came from an adult who was a healthcare worker with PCR-confirmed SARS-CoV-2 infection or an uninfected control (not recorded which). The CDR3 runs from the conserved cysteine through the conserved F or W. Each record gives: V gene, CDR3 length, J gene, clone size, D gene, CDR3 protein, CDR3 DNA. D genes are given only for firm matches. The size entry is marked missing in some rows and otherwise reads once, few, many or a size class.

>TRBV3-1|13|TRBJ1-1|many|.
CASSQDENTEAFF
TGTGCCAGCAGCCAAGATGAGAACACTGAAGCTTTCTTT
>TRBV7-8|14|TRBJ2-7|few|TRBD2
CASSFTSGTYEQYF
TGTGCCAGCAGCTTTACTAGCGGGACCTACGAGCAGTACTTC
>TRBV19|14|TRBJ2-2|.|TRBD1
CATDPTGGTGELFF
TGTGCCACCGACCCGACAGGGGGCACCGGGGAGCTGTTTTTT
>TRBV7-3|16|TRBJ2-1|many|TRBD2
CASSLRPSGRESEQFF
TGTGCCAGCAGCTTAAGGCCTAGCGGGAGGGAGAGTGAGCAGTTCTTC
>TRBV5-1|16|TRBJ1-6|many|.
CASSLEGSSYNSPLHF
TGCGCCAGCAGCTTGGAGGGGAGCTCCTATAATTCACCCCTCCACTTT
>TRBV5-5|14|TRBJ2-7|few|.
CASSLNSPPYEQYF
TGTGCCAGCAGCTTGAACAGCCCGCCCTACGAGCAGTACTTC
>TRBV5-6|15|TRBJ1-5|few|.
CASSFGADSNQPQHF
TGTGCCAGCAGCTTCGGGGCAGATAGCAATCAGCCCCAGCATTTT
>TRBV5-4|15|TRBJ1-3|few|.
CASSLGPASGNTIYF
TGTGCCAGCAGCTTGGGTCCAGCCTCTGGAAACACCATATATTTT
>TRBV16|15|TRBJ1-4|few|.
CASSQSGGTNEKLFF
TGTGCCAGCAGCCAATCGGGGGGCACGAATGAAAAACTGTTTTTT
>TRBV6-5|13|TRBJ2-7|few|TRBD2
CATGGRGFYEQYF
TGTGCCACGGGGGGGAGAGGGTTCTACGAGCAGTACTTC
>TRBV7-2|15|TRBJ2-1|few|.
CASSLASNSYNEQFF
TGTGCCAGCAGCTTAGCGTCAAACTCCTACAATGAGCAGTTCTTC
>TRBV25-1|15|TRBJ2-7|many|TRBD2
CASSASWEGPYEQYF
TGTGCCAGCAGTGCATCTTGGGAGGGACCCTACGAGCAGTACTTC
>TRBV6-6|13|TRBJ1-3|many|TRBD1
CASSGTAGNTIYF
TGTGCCAGCAGTGGGACAGCTGGAAACACCATATATTTT
>TRBV29-1|16|TRBJ2-7|.|.
CSVAGGNRQVSYEQYF
TGCAGCGTTGCAGGGGGGAACCGACAGGTCTCCTACGAGCAGTACTTC
>TRBV4-1|13|TRBJ1-1|.|.
CASSHPGVTEAFF
TGCGCCAGCAGCCACCCCGGGGTCACTGAAGCTTTCTTT
>TRBV5-1|13|TRBJ2-1|.|.
CASRPDSYNEQFF
TGCGCCAGCAGACCGGACTCCTACAATGAGCAGTTCTTC
>TRBV5-1|15|TRBJ1-3|.|TRBD1
CASSLGQGSVNTIYF
TGCGCCAGCAGCTTGGGACAGGGCTCGGTTAACACCATATATTTT
>TRBV12-3/TRBV12-4|13|TRBJ1-1|many|.
CASSLWGGTEAFF
TGTGCCAGCAGTTTATGGGGGGGAACTGAAGCTTTCTTT
>TRBV5-1|19|TRBJ2-3|.|TRBD2
CASSLGLAGGPRSTDTQYF
TGCGCCAGCAGCTTGGGACTAGCGGGAGGGCCGCGAAGCACAGATACGCAGTATTTT
>TRBV7-3|15|TRBJ1-3|few|.
CASSLMAGIGNTIYF
TGTGCCAGCAGCTTAATGGCAGGGATCGGAAACACCATATATTTT
>TRBV13|16|TRBJ2-1|.|TRBD2
CASSSGGAGGRSEQFF
TGTGCCAGCAGCTCCGGCGGGGCGGGAGGGCGTAGTGAGCAGTTCTTC
>TRBV5-1|15|TRBJ2-1|few|TRBD2
CASSFIGGRANEQFF
TGCGCCAGCAGCTTTATAGGTGGGAGGGCTAATGAGCAGTTCTTC
>TRBV14|14|TRBJ2-2|few|.
CASSQGANTGELFF
TGTGCCAGCAGCCAGGGAGCGAACACCGGGGAGCTGTTTTTT
>TRBV7-2|14|TRBJ2-2|many|.
CASSLAPAAGELFF
TGTGCCAGCAGCTTAGCCCCGGCCGCCGGGGAGCTGTTTTTT
>TRBV6-5|15|TRBJ1-4|many|.
CASSYSTFGKEKLFF
TGTGCCAGCAGTTACTCGACTTTCGGGAAGGAAAAACTGTTTTTT
>TRBV7-2|15|TRBJ1-1|many|.
CASSPTLGQGARAFF
TGTGCCAGCAGCCCAACACTAGGCCAGGGTGCTCGGGCTTTCTTT
>TRBV6-2/TRBV6-3|19|TRBJ2-1|.|TRBD2
CASSPPEVTSWRGHNEQFF
TGTGCCAGCAGCCCGCCGGAGGTGACTAGCTGGAGGGGCCACAATGAGCAGTTCTTC
>TRBV20-1|13|TRBJ2-1|few|TRBD2
CSASAGLAILQFF
TGCAGTGCTAGCGCCGGACTAGCCATACTCCAGTTCTTC
>TRBV18|15|TRBJ2-1|many|TRBD2
CASSPPGLAYNEQFF
TGTGCCAGCTCACCTCCGGGACTAGCCTACAATGAGCAGTTCTTC
>TRBV29-1|15|TRBJ1-1|many|.
CSVDSGWGMNTEAFF
TGCAGCGTTGACTCAGGGTGGGGAATGAACACTGAAGCTTTCTTT
>TRBV5-5|14|TRBJ2-7|.|.
CASSLRQGSSEQYF
TGTGCCAGCAGCCTGCGGCAGGGTAGCAGCGAGCAGTACTTC
>TRBV27|16|TRBJ2-7|many|.
CASSLYRTVTSYEQYF
TGTGCCAGCAGTTTATATCGGACAGTCACCTCCTACGAGCAGTACTTC
>TRBV12-3/TRBV12-4|13|TRBJ1-5|.|.
CASSGRHNQPQHF
TGTGCCAGCAGCGGACGGCACAATCAGCCCCAGCATTTT
>TRBV20-1|15|TRBJ2-1|many|.
CSARDLQSSYNEQFF
TGCAGTGCTAGAGATTTGCAAAGCTCCTACAATGAGCAGTTCTTC
>TRBV29-1|14|TRBJ2-1|.|.
CSVGTGDSYNEQFF
TGCAGCGTTGGTACCGGGGACTCCTACAATGAGCAGTTCTTC
>TRBV11-1|14|TRBJ2-5|many|.
CASSFPGNGETQYF
TGTGCCAGCAGCTTTCCAGGGAATGGAGAGACCCAGTACTTC
>TRBV12-3/TRBV12-4|16|TRBJ1-3|few|TRBD1
CASSASRGQGENTIYF
TGTGCCAGCAGTGCTAGTCGAGGACAGGGGGAAAACACCATATATTTT
>TRBV11-2|18|TRBJ2-7|many|.
CASSLSLLGTHIFYEQYF
TGTGCCAGCAGCTTAAGTCTCCTCGGGACACACATTTTCTACGAGCAGTACTTC
>TRBV2|11|TRBJ2-1|few|.
CASAGRNEQFF
TGTGCCAGCGCCGGTAGGAATGAGCAGTTCTTC
>TRBV11-2|15|TRBJ1-4|.|.
CASSPQLATNEKLFF
TGTGCCAGCAGCCCCCAGCTTGCAACTAATGAAAAACTGTTTTTT
>TRBV9|15|TRBJ2-3|few|.
CASSPAGGQTDTQYF
TGTGCCAGCAGCCCGGCCGGGGGCCAGACAGATACGCAGTATTTT
>TRBV27|13|TRBJ1-2|many|.
CASSLYPYGGYTF
TGTGCCAGCAGTTTGTATCCCTATGGGGGCTACACCTTC
>TRBV6-5|14|TRBJ1-3|few|.
CASSSGYSGNTIYF
TGTGCCAGCAGTTCTGGGTACTCTGGAAACACCATATATTTT